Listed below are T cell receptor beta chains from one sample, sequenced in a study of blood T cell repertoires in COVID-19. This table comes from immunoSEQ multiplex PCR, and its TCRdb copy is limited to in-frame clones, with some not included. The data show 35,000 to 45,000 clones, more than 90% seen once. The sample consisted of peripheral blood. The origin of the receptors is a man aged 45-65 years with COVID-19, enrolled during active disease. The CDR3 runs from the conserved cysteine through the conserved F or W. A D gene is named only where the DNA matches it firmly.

CDR3: CASSPDGLQPQHF
DNA: TGTGCCAGCAGTCCCGACGGACTACAGCCCCAGCATTTT
V: TRBV27
J: TRBJ1-5
D: .

CDR3: CASSEPGLPGNEQFF
DNA: TGTGCCAGCAGCGAGCCGGGACTCCCGGGTAATGAGCAGTTCTTC
V: TRBV7-2
J: TRBJ2-1
D: .

CDR3: CASSPTGTSGSYEQYF
DNA: TGTGCCAGCAGCCCCACCGGGACTAGCGGTTCCTACGAGCAGTACTTC
V: TRBV7-2
J: TRBJ2-7
D: TRBD2

CDR3: CASSRQGKGEAFF
DNA: TGTGCCAGCAGTCGACAGGGAAAGGGTGAAGCTTTCTTT
V: TRBV12-3/TRBV12-4
J: TRBJ1-1
D: TRBD1

CDR3: CASSLSMTGWAGELFF
DNA: TGTGCCAGCAGTTTATCGATGACAGGGTGGGCCGGGGAGCTGTTTTTT
V: TRBV28
J: TRBJ2-2
D: TRBD1

CDR3: CASSGQSAGVGEQYF
DNA: TGTGCCAGCAGCGGACAATCAGCGGGAGTGGGCGAGCAGTACTTC
V: TRBV9
J: TRBJ2-7
D: TRBD2

CDR3: CASSLTSGLLNEQFF
DNA: TGTGCCAGCAGCTTGACTAGCGGTCTGTTGAATGAGCAGTTCTTC
V: TRBV5-4
J: TRBJ2-1
D: TRBD2

CDR3: CSLRSGREETQYF
DNA: TGCAGTCTGAGGTCCGGCAGGGAAGAGACCCAGTACTTC
V: TRBV29-1
J: TRBJ2-5
D: .

CDR3: CASSSSVGGTDTQYF
DNA: TGTGCCAGCAGCTCCTCCGTAGGAGGGACAGATACGCAGTATTTT
V: TRBV7-9
J: TRBJ2-3
D: .

CDR3: CASRPIYGDREASEAFF
DNA: TGCGCCAGCAGACCAATTTACGGGGACAGGGAAGCTTCTGAAGCTTTCTTT
V: TRBV4-1
J: TRBJ1-1
D: TRBD1

CDR3: CASSLRGELGLAKEQFF
DNA: TGTGCCAGCAGCCTACGAGGGGAGCTGGGACTAGCTAAGGAGCAGTTCTTC
V: TRBV7-2
J: TRBJ2-1
D: TRBD2